This T cell receptor beta chain was recovered during a study of cytomegalovirus exposure and HLA in healthy donors. Study observations and caveats: In a later analysis, V- and J-gene trimming of beta chains associated with a DCLRE1C missense variant, replicated independently. Rates of TCR association differed by HLA locus in a later analysis, with DRB1 highest and HLA-C lowest.

The PCR had 60 Vbeta and 13 Jbeta primers. Sequenced by immunoSEQ multiplex PCR; TCRdb stores in-frame clones only, minus some. The sample has roughly 120,000 clones, roughly four fifths seen once. Trimming stripped 0 bases from V and 1 base from J, with 10 bases between. CDR1 is KGHSH and CDR2 is LQKENI in the germline V gene. This CDR3 spans 16 amino acids. This clone was counted a single time. The antigen is unknown. This chain links TRBV18 with TRBJ1-3, with D perhaps TRBD1 (6 bases). This TCR came from a man aged 45-65 years in good health and CMV-seropositive. The source material was PBMCs. CDR3 protein: CASSPPVTGSGNTIYF. The CDR3 bases are TGTGCCAGCTCACCACCGGTGACAGGTTCTGGAAACACCATATATTTT. The complete variable domain, with remaining parts taken from reference TRBV18 and TRBJ1-3, reads NAGVMQNPRHLVRRRGQEARLRCSPMKGHSHVYWYRQLPEEGLKFMVYLQKENIIDESGMPKERFSAEFPKEGPSILRIQQVVRGDSAAYFCASSPPVTGSGNTIYFGEGSWLTVV.